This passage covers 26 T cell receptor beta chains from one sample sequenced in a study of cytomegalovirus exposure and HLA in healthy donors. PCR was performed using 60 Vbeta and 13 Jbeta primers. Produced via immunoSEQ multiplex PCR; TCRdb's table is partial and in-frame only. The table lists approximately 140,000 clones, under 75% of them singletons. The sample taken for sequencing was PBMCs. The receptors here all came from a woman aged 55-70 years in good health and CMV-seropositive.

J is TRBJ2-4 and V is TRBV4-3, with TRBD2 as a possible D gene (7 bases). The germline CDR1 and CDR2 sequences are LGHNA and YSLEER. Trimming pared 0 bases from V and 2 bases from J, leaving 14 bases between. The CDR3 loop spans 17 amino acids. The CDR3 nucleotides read TGCGCCAGCAGCCAAGATGGCCCGGGGGGCTCCAAAAACATTCAGTACTTC. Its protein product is CASSQDGPGGSKNIQYF.

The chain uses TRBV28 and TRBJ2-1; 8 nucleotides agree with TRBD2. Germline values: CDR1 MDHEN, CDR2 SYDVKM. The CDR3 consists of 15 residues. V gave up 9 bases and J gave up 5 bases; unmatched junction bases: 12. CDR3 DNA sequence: TGTGCCAGTGATACGGGACTAGGGCTCAACAATGAGCAGTTCTTC. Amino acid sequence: CASDTGLGLNNEQFF.

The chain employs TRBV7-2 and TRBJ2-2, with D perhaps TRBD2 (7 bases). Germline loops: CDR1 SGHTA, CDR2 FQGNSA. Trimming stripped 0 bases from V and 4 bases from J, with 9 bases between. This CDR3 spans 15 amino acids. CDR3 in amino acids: CASSLAGGVTGELFF. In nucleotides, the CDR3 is TGTGCCAGCAGCTTAGCAGGGGGGGTCACCGGGGAGCTGTTTTTT.

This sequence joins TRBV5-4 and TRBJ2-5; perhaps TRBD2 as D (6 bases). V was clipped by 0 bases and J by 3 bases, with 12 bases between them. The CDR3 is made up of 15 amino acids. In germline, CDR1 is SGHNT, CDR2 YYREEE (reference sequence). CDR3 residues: CASSLGGTGEETQYF. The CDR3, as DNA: TGTGCCAGCAGCTTGGGCGGGACTGGCGAAGAGACCCAGTACTTC.

CDR3 in amino acids: CASSLFRGRTAFF. CDR3 DNA sequence: TGTGCCAGCAGTTTATTCAGGGGGCGTACAGCTTTCTTT. This chain links TRBV28 with TRBJ1-1; 8 bases fit TRBD1. The germline gives CDR1 MDHEN, CDR2 SYDVKM. The V gene end was trimmed by 1 base and the J gene end by 10 bases; junction bases not matched to a gene: 5. The CDR3 loop spans 13 amino acids.

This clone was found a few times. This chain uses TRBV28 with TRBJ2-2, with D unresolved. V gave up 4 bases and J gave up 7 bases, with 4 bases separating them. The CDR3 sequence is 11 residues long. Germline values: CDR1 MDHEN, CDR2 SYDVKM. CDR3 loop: CASSSSGELFF. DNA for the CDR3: TGTGCCAGCAGTTCTAGCGGGGAGCTGTTTTTT.

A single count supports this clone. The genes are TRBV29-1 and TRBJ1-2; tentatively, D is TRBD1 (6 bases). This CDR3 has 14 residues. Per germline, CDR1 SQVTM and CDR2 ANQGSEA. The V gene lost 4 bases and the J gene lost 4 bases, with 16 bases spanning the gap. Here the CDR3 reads CSVVPAGVGYGYTF. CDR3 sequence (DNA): TGCAGCGTTGTTCCGGCAGGGGTTGGCTATGGCTACACCTTC.

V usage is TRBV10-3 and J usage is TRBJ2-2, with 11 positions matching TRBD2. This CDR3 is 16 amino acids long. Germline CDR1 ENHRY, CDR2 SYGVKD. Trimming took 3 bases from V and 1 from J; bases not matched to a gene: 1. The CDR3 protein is CAISEGTSGNTGELFF. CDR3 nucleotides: TGTGCCATCAGTGAAGGGACTAGCGGGAACACCGGGGAGCTGTTTTTT.

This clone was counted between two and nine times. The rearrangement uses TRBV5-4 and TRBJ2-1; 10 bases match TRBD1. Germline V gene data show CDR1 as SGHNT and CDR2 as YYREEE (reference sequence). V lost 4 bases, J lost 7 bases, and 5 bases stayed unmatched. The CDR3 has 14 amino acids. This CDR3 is CASSAGTGVNEQFF. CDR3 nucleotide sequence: TGTGCCAGCAGCGCCGGGACAGGGGTTAATGAGCAGTTCTTC.

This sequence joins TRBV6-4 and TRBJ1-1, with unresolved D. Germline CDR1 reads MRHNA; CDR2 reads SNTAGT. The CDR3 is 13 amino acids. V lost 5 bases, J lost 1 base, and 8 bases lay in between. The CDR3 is CASSLVANTEAFF. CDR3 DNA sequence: TGTGCCAGCAGTCTTGTGGCGAACACTGAAGCTTTCTTT.

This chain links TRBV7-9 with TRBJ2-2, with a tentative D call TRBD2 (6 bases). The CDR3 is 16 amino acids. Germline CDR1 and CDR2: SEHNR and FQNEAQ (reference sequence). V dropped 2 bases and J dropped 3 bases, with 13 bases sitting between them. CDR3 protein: CASSLSRGKYTGELFF. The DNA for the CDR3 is TGTGCCAGCAGCTTATCACGCGGGAAGTACACCGGGGAGCTGTTTTTT.

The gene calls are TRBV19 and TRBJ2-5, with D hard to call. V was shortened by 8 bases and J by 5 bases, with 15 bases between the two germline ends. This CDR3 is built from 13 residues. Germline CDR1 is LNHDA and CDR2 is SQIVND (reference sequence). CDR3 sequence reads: CASAIRVRETQYF. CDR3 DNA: TGTGCCAGTGCGATACGGGTACGGGAGACCCAGTACTTC.

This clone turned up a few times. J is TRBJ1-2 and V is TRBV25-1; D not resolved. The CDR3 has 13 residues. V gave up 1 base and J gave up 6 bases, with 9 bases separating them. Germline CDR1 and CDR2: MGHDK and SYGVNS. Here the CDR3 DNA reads TGTGCCAGCAGTGAATCCGGGGTCCATGGCTACACCTTC. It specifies CASSESGVHGYTF.

CDR3: CATRTDRFLNTEAFF. CDR3 nucleotide sequence: TGTGCCACCAGAACTGACAGGTTCTTAAACACTGAAGCTTTCTTT. V and J are TRBV15 and TRBJ1-1, with D perhaps matching TRBD1 (6 bases). The CDR3 sequence is 15 residues long. Germline CDR1 reads LNHNV; CDR2 reads YYDKDF (reference sequence). V was cut by 6 bases and J by 2 bases, with 16 bases left in between.

CDR3 nucleotides: TGTGCCAGCAGGGACGGGCTACAGGAAGGCTACACCTTC. This sequence encodes CASRDGLQEGYTF. This rearrangement joins TRBV25-1 to TRBJ1-2; maybe TRBD1 (5 bases). Germline V lookup: CDR1 MGHDK, CDR2 SYGVNS. Trimming left V 6 bases short and J 8 bases short, with 16 bases between. The CDR3 is made up of 13 amino acids.

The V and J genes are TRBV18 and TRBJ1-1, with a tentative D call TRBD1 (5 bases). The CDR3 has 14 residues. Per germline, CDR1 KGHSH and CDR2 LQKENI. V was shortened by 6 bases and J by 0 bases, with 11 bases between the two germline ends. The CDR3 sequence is CASSPATVNTEAFF. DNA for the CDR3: TGTGCCAGCTCTCCCGCGACAGTGAACACTGAAGCTTTCTTT.

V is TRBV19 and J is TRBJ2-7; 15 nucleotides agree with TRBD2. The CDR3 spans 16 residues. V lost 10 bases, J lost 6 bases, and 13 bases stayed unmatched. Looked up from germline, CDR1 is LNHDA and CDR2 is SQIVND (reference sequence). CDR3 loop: CATRTSGRAIAAEQYF. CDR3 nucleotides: TGTGCCACCCGGACTAGCGGGAGGGCCATTGCTGCCGAGCAGTACTTC.

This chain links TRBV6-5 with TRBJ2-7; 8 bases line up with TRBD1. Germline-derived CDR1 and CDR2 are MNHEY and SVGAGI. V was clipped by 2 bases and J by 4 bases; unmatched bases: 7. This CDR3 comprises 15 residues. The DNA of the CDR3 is TGTGCCAGCAGTTACGAGGCAGGGGGCAGGTACGAGCAGTACTTC. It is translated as CASSYEAGGRYEQYF.

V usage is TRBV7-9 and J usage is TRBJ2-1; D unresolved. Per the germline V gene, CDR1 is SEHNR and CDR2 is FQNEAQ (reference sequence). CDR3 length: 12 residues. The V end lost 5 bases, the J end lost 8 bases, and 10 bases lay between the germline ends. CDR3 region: CASSLSGYEQFF. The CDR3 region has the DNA TGTGCCAGCAGCCTCTCCGGGTATGAGCAGTTCTTC.

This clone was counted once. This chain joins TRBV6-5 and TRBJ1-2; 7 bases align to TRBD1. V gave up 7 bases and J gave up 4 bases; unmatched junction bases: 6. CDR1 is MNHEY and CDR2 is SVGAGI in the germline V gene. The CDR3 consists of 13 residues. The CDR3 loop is CASKEQGTYGYTF. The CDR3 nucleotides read TGTGCCAGCAAAGAACAGGGGACCTATGGCTACACCTTC.

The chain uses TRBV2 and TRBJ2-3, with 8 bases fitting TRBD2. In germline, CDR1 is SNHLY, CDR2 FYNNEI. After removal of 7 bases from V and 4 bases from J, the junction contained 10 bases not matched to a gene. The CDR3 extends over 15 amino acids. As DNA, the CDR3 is TGTGCCAGCACCGCCGACCTCGGGAGGGCAGATACGCAGTATTTT. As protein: CASTADLGRADTQYF.

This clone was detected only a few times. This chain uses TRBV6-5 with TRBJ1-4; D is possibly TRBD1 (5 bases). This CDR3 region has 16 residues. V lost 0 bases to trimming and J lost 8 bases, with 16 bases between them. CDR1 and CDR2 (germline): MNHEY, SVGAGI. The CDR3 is CASSYSRGSGGEKLFF. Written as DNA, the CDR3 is TGTGCCAGCAGTTACTCCCGTGGATCCGGGGGAGAAAAACTGTTTTTT.

CDR3 sequence: CASSVSLAVTDTQYF. The CDR3 DNA sequence: TGTGCCAGCAGCGTAAGTCTAGCGGTCACAGATACGCAGTATTTT. V and J are TRBV9 and TRBJ2-3, with 7 bases fitting TRBD2. Germline lookup yields CDR1 SGDLS and CDR2 YYNGEE. There are 15 residues in the CDR3. V shed 1 base, J shed 2 bases, and the junction held 4 bases outside the gene matches.

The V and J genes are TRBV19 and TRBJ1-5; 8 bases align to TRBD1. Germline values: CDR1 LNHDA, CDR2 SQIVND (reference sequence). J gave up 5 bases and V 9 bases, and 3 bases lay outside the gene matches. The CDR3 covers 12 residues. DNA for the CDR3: TGTGCCAGCACAGGGGGGTATCAGCCCCAGCATTTT. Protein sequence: CASTGGYQPQHF.

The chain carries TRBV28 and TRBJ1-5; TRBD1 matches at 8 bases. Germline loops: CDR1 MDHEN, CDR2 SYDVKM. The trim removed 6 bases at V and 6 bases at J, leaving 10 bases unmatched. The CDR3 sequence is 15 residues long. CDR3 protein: CASSSGTGAFQPQHF. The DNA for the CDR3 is TGTGCCAGCAGCTCCGGGACAGGTGCTTTTCAGCCCCAGCATTTT.

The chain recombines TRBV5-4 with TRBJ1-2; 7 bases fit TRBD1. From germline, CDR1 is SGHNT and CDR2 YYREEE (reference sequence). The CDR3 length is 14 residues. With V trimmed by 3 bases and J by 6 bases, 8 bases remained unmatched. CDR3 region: CASSSDRGLNGYTF. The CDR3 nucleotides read TGTGCCAGCAGCTCTGATAGGGGGCTGAATGGCTACACCTTC.